This T cell receptor (beta chain) was captured by sequencing in a study of blood T cell repertoires in COVID-19. On the study more broadly: COVID-19 samples, acute and convalescent, were from the United States, Italy and Spain. In each case, the material was cDNA or gDNA derived from T cells, B-cell-depleted T cells, or PBMCs.

The CDR3 totals 18 residues. Original handling: For nucleated cells, counts were estimated from reference gene primer amplification. Only in-frame clones appear in the TCRdb table, and some are missing; sequencing was by immunoSEQ multiplex PCR. V and J calls and clone size are copied from that table; D and trimming were computed from the DNA. This sample carries nearly 200,000 clones, 80% to 90% of them seen once, and the ten largest clones take roughly 5.3%. The TCR was taken from a woman in her 70s with active or convalescent COVID-19. The rearrangement uses TRBV21-1 and TRBJ2-1; the D call in the table, TRBD2, was not verified against the DNA. TRBV21-1 has pseudogene status. Sequencing was carried out using peripheral blood. This CDR3 reads CAVPGTSTYPLPWNEQFF. Written as DNA, the CDR3 is TGTGCCGTACCCGGGACTAGCACTTACCCATTACCTTGGAATGAGCAGTTCTTC.